The following is a T cell receptor (beta chain) sequence with its context. Germline loops: CDR1 SGHRS, CDR2 YFSETQ. Germline trimming cut 4 bases from V and 4 bases from J; bases unmatched to any gene: 11. CDR3 length: 17 residues. This specimen belongs to a study of blood T cell repertoires in COVID-19. Turning to the study itself: Samples taken during acute and convalescent COVID-19 were collected in the United States, Italy and Spain. From T cells, B-cell-depleted T cells, or PBMCs came the material, which was cDNA or gDNA.

Those who participated ranged in age from roughly 18 to 100 years and resided in approximately 26 US areas. The method was immunoSEQ multiplex PCR; TCRdb's version includes in-frame clones alone and lacks a portion of them. The sample has approximately 300,000 clones, roughly nine tenths seen once. Input material: PBMCs or T cells enriched from blood (not recorded which). J is TRBJ2-1 and V is TRBV5-1; 10 bases fit TRBD2. The clonotype originates from a woman aged 30 to 39 who had recovered from COVID-19. The CDR3 reads CASSPSSGGAWYNEQFF. The CDR3 DNA is TGCGCCAGCAGCCCATCGAGCGGGGGGGCCTGGTACAATGAGCAGTTCTTC.